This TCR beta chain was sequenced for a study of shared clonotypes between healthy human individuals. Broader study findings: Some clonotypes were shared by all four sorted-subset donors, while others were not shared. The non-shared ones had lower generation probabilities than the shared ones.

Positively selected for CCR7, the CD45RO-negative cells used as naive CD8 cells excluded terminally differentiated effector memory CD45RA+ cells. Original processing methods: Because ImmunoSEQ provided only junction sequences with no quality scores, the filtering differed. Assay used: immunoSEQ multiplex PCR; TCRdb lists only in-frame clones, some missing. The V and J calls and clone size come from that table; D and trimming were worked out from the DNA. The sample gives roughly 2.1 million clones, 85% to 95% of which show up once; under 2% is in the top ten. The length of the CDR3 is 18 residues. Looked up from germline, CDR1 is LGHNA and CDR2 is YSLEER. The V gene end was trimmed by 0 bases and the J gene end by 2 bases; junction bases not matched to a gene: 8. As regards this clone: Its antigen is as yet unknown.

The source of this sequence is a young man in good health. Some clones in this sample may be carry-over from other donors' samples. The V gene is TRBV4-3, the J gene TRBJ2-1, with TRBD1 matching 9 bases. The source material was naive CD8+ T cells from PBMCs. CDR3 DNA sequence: TGCGCCAGCAGCCAAGATTGGGGACAGGGAGTAACCTACAATGAGCAGTTCTTC. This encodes CASSQDWGQGVTYNEQFF.